The 16 T cell receptor beta chains presented below share a single source sample, sequenced in a study of blood T cell repertoires in COVID-19. Data came from immunoSEQ multiplex PCR; TCRdb stores just in-frame clones and leaves some out. The sample lists a few hundred thousand clones, almost 90% occurring once. The sample consisted of PBMCs or T cells enriched from blood (not recorded which). These receptors were obtained from a woman aged 45-60 years with acute COVID-19.

The chain employs TRBV3-1 (or the pseudogene TRBV3-2) and TRBJ1-2; TRBD1 is a possible D gene (6 bases). The length of the CDR3 is 14 residues. Per the germline V gene, CDR1 is LGHDT and CDR2 is YNNKEL (reference sequence). V was cut by 2 bases and J by 3 bases, with 10 bases left in between. The CDR3 reads CASSQTDRDYGYTF. DNA of the CDR3: TGTGCCAGCAGCCAAACGGACAGAGACTATGGCTACACCTTC.

The V call is TRBV29-1, the J call TRBJ2-5, with a weak D call TRBD1 (6 bases). V was shortened by 6 bases and J by 7 bases, with 24 bases between the two germline ends. Germline V CDR1 and CDR2: SQVTM, ANQGSEA. The CDR3 is 15 residues long. The CDR3 coding sequence is TGCAGCGTGGATCCTGGACAGACTCCTAGTAGGACCCAGTACTTC. This codes for CSVDPGQTPSRTQYF.

The chain carries TRBV18 and TRBJ2-1, with D possibly matching TRBD1 (6 bases). The germline gives CDR1 KGHSH, CDR2 LQKENI. This CDR3 is built from 15 residues. The V end lost 1 base, the J end lost 2 bases, and 9 bases lay between the germline ends. CDR3 sequence: CASSPLQGPYNEQFF. The CDR3 DNA reads TGTGCCAGCTCACCACTACAGGGCCCCTACAATGAGCAGTTCTTC.

The genes are TRBV15 and TRBJ1-5; 7 bases fit TRBD1. J lost 9 bases, V lost 4 bases, and 12 bases had no gene match. This CDR3 is built from 15 residues. Germline assignment: CDR1 LNHNV and CDR2 YYDKDF (reference sequence). The CDR3 nucleotides are TGTGCCACCAGCACAGAGACAGGGAGCCATTGGCCCCAGCATTTT. Translated, it gives CATSTETGSHWPQHF.

The V gene is TRBV21-1, the J gene TRBJ1-5. TRBV21-1 is flagged as a pseudogene. The length of the CDR3 is 15 residues. CDR3 sequence reads: CASSKGTGSYQPQHF. CDR3 coding DNA: TGTGCCAGCAGCAAAGGGACGGGATCTTATCAGCCCCAGCATTTT.

As for this clone: This sample includes further DNA sequences coding for the same CDR3. The genes are TRBV5-1 and TRBJ2-3, with 8 bases aligning to TRBD2. With V trimmed by 2 bases and J by 3 bases, 5 bases remained unmatched. CDR1 SGHRS and CDR2 YFSETQ come from the germline V gene. The CDR3 totals 15 residues. DNA for the CDR3: TGCGCCAGCAGCTTACCAGCGGGAGTGACAGATACGCAGTATTTT. As protein: CASSLPAGVTDTQYF.

V usage is TRBV7-2 and J usage is TRBJ2-1, with 9 bases that match TRBD2. J gave up 0 bases and V 2 bases, and 8 bases lay outside the gene matches. CDR3 length equals 18 residues. Germline CDR1 is SGHTA and CDR2 is FQGNSA. CDR3 sequence: CASSLWSLAGNSYNEQFF. The CDR3 DNA reads as TGTGCCAGCAGCTTATGGTCGCTAGCGGGAAACTCCTACAATGAGCAGTTCTTC.

This clone was found once. The J gene is TRBJ2-2, the V gene TRBV20-1; the match to TRBD1 covers 11 bases. This CDR3 comprises 15 residues. CDR1 is DFQATT, CDR2 SNEGSKA, per germline (reference sequence). V lost 3 bases to trimming and J lost 4 bases; unmatched junction nucleotides: 4. For the CDR3, the DNA is TGCAGTGCTAGTGGACAGGGGGCGCCCACCGGGGAGCTGTTTTTT. The encoded protein is CSASGQGAPTGELFF.

The V and J genes are TRBV5-1 and TRBJ2-5; 10 nucleotides match TRBD2. The CDR3 is 15 residues long. J gave up 4 bases and V 1 base, and 4 bases lay outside the gene matches. Germline V gene lookup returns CDR1 SGHRS and CDR2 YFSETQ. This CDR3 reads CASSLTSGEGETQYF. The DNA of the CDR3 is TGCGCCAGCAGCTTGACTAGCGGGGAGGGAGAGACCCAGTACTTC.

The V call is TRBV4-1, the J call TRBJ2-3; TRBD2 agrees at 8 bases. V shed 0 bases, J shed 2 bases, and the junction held 7 bases outside the gene matches. Germline values: CDR1 MGHRA, CDR2 YSYEKL. The CDR3 is 17 residues long. The CDR3 sequence is CASSQDLLADYTDTQYF. Written as DNA, the CDR3 is TGCGCCAGCAGCCAAGATCTACTAGCGGATTACACAGATACGCAGTATTTT.

This clone was recorded once. The V call is TRBV5-6, the J call TRBJ2-2; D possibly corresponds to TRBD1 (6 bases). The CDR3 covers 14 residues. Per the germline V gene, CDR1 is SGHDT and CDR2 is YYEEEE. The ends were cut back, 3 bases at V and 4 bases at J, with 10 bases in the middle. The CDR3 region has the DNA TGTGCCAGCAGCTACCGAGGGGGCACCGGGGAGCTGTTTTTT. This sequence encodes CASSYRGGTGELFF.

This chain connects TRBV5-1 to TRBJ1-5; D might be TRBD1 (5 bases). V shed 4 bases and J shed 0 bases, with 14 bases lying between them. The CDR3 length is 16 residues. Germline lookup yields CDR1 SGHRS and CDR2 YFSETQ. Here the CDR3 reads CASSPAGPNSNQPQHF. The CDR3 DNA follows: TGCGCCAGCAGCCCGGCGGGGCCGAATAGCAATCAGCCCCAGCATTTT.

The chain joins TRBV6-4 to TRBJ1-6; D ambiguous. The CDR3 length is 14 residues. Between the trimmed V and J ends, which lost 3 bases and 5 bases, there was a span of 8 bases. CDR1 is MRHNA and CDR2 is SNTAGT in the germline V gene. The CDR3 protein is CASSEWTDNSPLHF. CDR3 nucleotides: TGTGCCAGCAGTGAGTGGACTGATAATTCACCCCTCCACTTT.

The rearrangement links TRBV7-3 to TRBJ2-3, with 10 bases fitting TRBD1. The CDR3 length is 14 residues. CDR1 is SGHTA and CDR2 is FQGTGA in the germline V gene. With V trimmed by 5 bases and J by 4 bases, 3 bases remained unmatched. DNA for the CDR3: TGTGCCAGCAGCATGACAGGGGGCGCAGATACGCAGTATTTT. It encodes CASSMTGGADTQYF.

V and J are TRBV2 and TRBJ2-1; 13 positions match TRBD2. The germline V gene has CDR1 SNHLY and CDR2 FYNNEI. CDR3 length: 14 amino acids. The V gene end was trimmed by 7 bases and the J gene end by 5 bases; junction bases not matched to a gene: 2. CDR3 amino acids: CASTGLAGDNEQFF. In nucleotides, the CDR3 is TGTGCCAGCACCGGACTAGCGGGAGACAATGAGCAGTTCTTC.

The CDR3 here is CASSLELALDTQYF. CDR3 coding DNA: TGTGCCAGCAGCTTAGAGCTAGCGCTAGATACGCAGTATTTT. The rearrangement joins TRBV7-2 to TRBJ2-3; tentatively, D is TRBD2 (6 bases). Germline-derived CDR1 and CDR2 are SGHTA and FQGNSA. Trimming stripped 1 base from V and 5 bases from J, with 10 bases between. CDR3 length: 14 residues.